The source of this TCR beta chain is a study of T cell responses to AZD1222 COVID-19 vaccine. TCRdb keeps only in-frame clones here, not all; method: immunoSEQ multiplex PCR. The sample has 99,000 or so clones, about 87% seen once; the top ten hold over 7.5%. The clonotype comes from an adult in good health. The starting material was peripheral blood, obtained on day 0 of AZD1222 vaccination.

The DNA for the CDR3 is TGTGCCAGCAGACTATCTGAAGCAACCGGGGAGCTGTTTTTT. This sequence encodes CASRLSEATGELFF. The rearrangement joins TRBV2 to TRBJ2-2, with unresolved D. The germline V gene encodes CDR1 SNHLY and CDR2 FYNNEI. The V end was cut by 6 bases, the J end by 5 bases, with 13 bases between. There are 14 residues in the CDR3. The entire variable domain, with the rest obtained from reference TRBV2 and TRBJ2-2, is as follows: EPEVTQTPSHQVTQMGQEVILRCVPISNHLYFYWYRQILGQKVEFLVSFYNNEISEKSEIFDDQFSVERPDGSNFTLKIRSTKLEDSAMYFCASRLSEATGELFFGEGSRLTVL.